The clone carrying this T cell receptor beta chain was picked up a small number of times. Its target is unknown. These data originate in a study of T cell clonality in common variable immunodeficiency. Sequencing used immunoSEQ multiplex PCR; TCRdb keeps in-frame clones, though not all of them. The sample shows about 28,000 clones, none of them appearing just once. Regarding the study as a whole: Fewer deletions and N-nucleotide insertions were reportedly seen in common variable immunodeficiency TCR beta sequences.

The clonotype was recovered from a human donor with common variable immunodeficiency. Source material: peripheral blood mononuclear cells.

The sequenced part of the CDR3 DNA is TGTGCCAGCAGCTTATCGGGACTAGCGGGGCCCCCCTACGAG. Protein product: CASSLSGLAGPPYE. The full CDR3 sequence reads CASSLSGLAGPPYEQYF. The chain combines TRBV7-3 with TRBJ2-7, with 13 bases identical to TRBD2. The missing CDR3 end, 3 residues past where the read stops, is filled in from the germline J gene. This CDR3 contains 17 residues. Germline lookup yields CDR1 SGHTA and CDR2 FQGTGA. V lost 2 bases to trimming and J lost 2 bases; unmatched junction nucleotides: 6.